The TCR beta chain described here comes from a study of blood T cell repertoires in COVID-19. Study-wide background: Sites across the United States, Italy and Spain contributed samples from acute and convalescent COVID-19.

This clone was observed once. The CDR3 totals 15 residues. The germline V gene encodes CDR1 MDHEN and CDR2 SYDVKM. The junction had 10 bases not matched to a gene; V was cut back by 4 bases and J by 5 bases. Original data processing: It was from reference gene primer amplification that nucleated cell counts were estimated. Data came from immunoSEQ multiplex PCR; TCRdb stores just in-frame clones and leaves some out. The DNA was the basis for D and trimming; V, J and clone size are from that table. The data contain hundreds of thousands of clones, approximately 77% of them singletons. The rearrangement links TRBV28 to TRBJ1-2; 7 nucleotides agree with TRBD1. The TCR originated in a woman at least 80 years old with acute or convalescent COVID-19. The material sequenced was peripheral blood. The CDR3 region is CASSSPTGTAYGYTF. As DNA, the CDR3 is TGTGCCAGCAGTTCCCCGACCGGGACAGCTTATGGCTACACCTTC.